Detailed here is one T cell receptor (beta chain). No antigen is known for it. From the roughly 110-subject validation cohort, which was separate from the roughly 630-subject first cohort, the donors were drawn. Profiling relied on immunoSEQ multiplex PCR, and the TCRdb table lists in-frame clones only, not all of them. Of under 75,000 clones listed, 95% to 98% are singletons. This record belongs to a study of cytomegalovirus exposure and HLA in healthy donors. Findings of the study overall: The tendency of first-cohort TCR clusters to co-occur in the 110 or so validation repertoires emerged from a later analysis. The study designated 150 or so TCR beta chains cytomegalovirus-associated. CMV antigen specificity of a few CMV-associated chains was confirmed in vitro.

V was cut by 4 bases and J by 5 bases, with 11 bases left in between. Per germline, CDR1 SGDLS and CDR2 YYNGEE. CDR3 length: 13 amino acids. The chain combines TRBV9 with TRBJ2-3; TRBD1 is a possible D gene (5 bases). This sequence originates from a young woman in good health and CMV-seropositive. The sample comprised PBMCs. CDR3 in DNA: TGTGCCAGCAGCTCAGCAAGGGGAGATACGCAGTATTTT. This translates into CASSSARGDTQYF.